The 18 T cell receptor beta chains below come from one sample, sequenced in a study of PD-L1 blockade in urothelial cancer. Clones were sequenced by immunoSEQ multiplex PCR, and TCRdb holds only the in-frame ones, with some missing. The repertoire holds more than 70,000 clones, with roughly 91% as singletons. This specimen consisted of PBMCs, obtained around atezolizumab (anti-PD-L1) treatment. Source of these receptors: a man aged 55 to 70 with urothelial cancer.

The genes are TRBV5-4 and TRBJ1-2, with a tentative D call TRBD1 (5 bases). Germline-derived CDR1 and CDR2 are SGHNT and YYREEE (reference sequence). This CDR3 contains 14 residues. Trimming took 6 bases from V and 6 from J, leaving 18 bases between them. The CDR3 DNA reads as TGTGCCAGCACCCCGAGGGGAGGGATTGATGGCTACACCTTC. It yields the protein CASTPRGGIDGYTF.

This sequence joins TRBV5-1 and TRBJ2-6; D uncertain. Looked up from germline, CDR1 is SGHRS and CDR2 is YFSETQ. The CDR3 is 16 residues long. With 1 base removed from V and 0 bases from J, the gap between germline ends came to 8 bases. The CDR3 bases are TGCGCCAGCAGCTTGCCAGGTAGCTCTGGGGCCAACGTCCTGACTTTC. Protein sequence: CASSLPGSSGANVLTF.

The J gene is TRBJ2-7, the V gene TRBV19; 8 bases fit TRBD1. The junction had 5 bases not matched to a gene; V was cut back by 4 bases and J by 0 bases. Germline CDR1 reads LNHDA; CDR2 reads SQIVND (reference sequence). The CDR3 contains 15 residues. The CDR3 coding sequence is TGTGCCAGTAGTACTGGGACAGGCGGCTCCTACGAGCAGTACTTC. It yields the protein CASSTGTGGSYEQYF.

This clone appeared a few times. CDR3 DNA: TGTGCCGGGGGGGTAGGCTACAATGAGCAGTTCTTC. Its protein is CAGGVGYNEQFF. The chain combines TRBV2 with TRBJ2-1, with TRBD2 identical over 7 bases. CDR1 and CDR2 from the germline V gene are SNHLY and FYNNEI. The V segment lost 11 bases and the J segment 3 bases; nucleotides outside the gene matches: 4. The CDR3 spans 12 residues. The full variable domain, completed using reference TRBV2 and TRBJ2-1, is EPEVTQTPSHQVTQMGQEVILRCVPISNHLYFYWYRQILGQKVEFLVSFYNNEISEKSEIFDDQFSVERPDGSNFTLKIRSTKLEDSAMYFCAGGVGYNEQFFGPGTRLTVL.

The chain has TRBV5-6 and TRBJ2-7; D is ambiguous. The CDR3 loop spans 12 amino acids. V was shortened by 4 bases and J by 0 bases, with 5 bases between the two germline ends. Per germline, CDR1 SGHDT and CDR2 YYEEEE. CDR3 in DNA: TGTGCCAGCAGCCTATACTCCTACGAGCAGTACTTC. Amino acid sequence: CASSLYSYEQYF.

The chain is built from TRBV9 and TRBJ1-2, with TRBD1 identical over 8 bases. The CDR3 is made up of 16 amino acids. CDR1 is SGDLS and CDR2 is YYNGEE in the germline V gene. Trimming cost V 4 bases and J 1 base; bases outside gene matches: 9. The CDR3: CASSTRDRGLNYGYTF. The CDR3 DNA sequence: TGTGCCAGCAGCACCCGAGACAGGGGTCTTAACTATGGCTACACCTTC.

This chain connects TRBV10-3 to TRBJ2-2; D is possibly TRBD1 (5 bases). Germline loops: CDR1 ENHRY, CDR2 SYGVKD. V was cut by 1 base and J by 0 bases, with 9 bases left in between. The CDR3 runs to 16 residues. CDR3 nucleotides: TGTGCCATCAGTGAGTACACAGGAGCGAACACCGGGGAGCTGTTTTTT. This codes for CAISEYTGANTGELFF.

The V and J genes are TRBV6-4 and TRBJ2-5; TRBD1 matches 8 bases. Trimming at V came to 5 bases and at J to 4 bases, leaving 3 bases not matched to a gene. The CDR3 is 13 residues long. Germline V gene sequence: CDR1 MRHNA, CDR2 SNTAGT. CDR3 region: CASSQGAGETQYF. The CDR3 DNA sequence: TGTGCCAGCAGTCAGGGGGCGGGAGAGACCCAGTACTTC.

The chain is built from TRBV9 and TRBJ1-4; D is perhaps TRBD1 (6 bases). The CDR3 totals 15 residues. Trimming left V 3 bases short and J 5 bases short, with 14 bases between. The germline V gene has CDR1 SGDLS and CDR2 YYNGEE. For the CDR3, the DNA is TGTGCCAGCAGCGGTGCCAGGGGCGAAAATGAAAAACTGTTTTTT. It is translated as CASSGARGENEKLFF.

The chain recombines TRBV27 with TRBJ1-6, with 8 nucleotides matching TRBD1. V lost 5 bases to trimming and J lost 7 bases; unmatched junction nucleotides: 10. Germline CDR1 is MNHEY and CDR2 is SMNVEV (reference sequence). The CDR3 has 16 residues. CDR3 region: CASSLRGQGNNSPLHF. The CDR3 nucleotides are TGTGCCAGCAGTCTCCGCGGACAGGGAAACAATTCACCCCTCCACTTT.

This rearrangement joins TRBV10-1 to TRBJ2-7; TRBD2 might be the D (6 bases). The CDR3 extends over 14 amino acids. Germline V CDR1 and CDR2: WNHNN, SYGVQD (reference sequence). Trimming removed 0 bases from V and 6 bases from J, with 12 bases in between. In nucleotides, the CDR3 is TGCGCCAGCAGTGAGTCGCCAGGGAGGTCCGAGCAGTACTTC. It codes for CASSESPGRSEQYF.

The V call is TRBV7-8, the J call TRBJ2-3; TRBD1 matches at 8 bases. The CDR3 is 16 residues long. Germline V gene lookup returns CDR1 SGHVS and CDR2 FQNEAQ. The ends lost 7 bases at V and 2 bases at J; junction bases unmatched: 11. The CDR3 DNA sequence: TGTGCCAGCAACAATCCAGGGGGCGGATCCACAGATACGCAGTATTTT. It translates to CASNNPGGGSTDTQYF.

The genes are TRBV5-6 and TRBJ2-1, with a tentative D call TRBD2 (7 bases). The length of the CDR3 is 16 residues. Germline V CDR1 and CDR2: SGHDT, YYEEEE. The ends were cut back, 5 bases at V and 4 bases at J, with 19 bases in the middle. The CDR3 spells CASSQGRGAWYNEQFF. The CDR3 DNA reads as TGTGCCAGCAGTCAAGGTCGGGGGGCCTGGTACAATGAGCAGTTCTTC.

This clone was observed a few times. V is TRBV2 and J is TRBJ2-3, with D unclear. This CDR3 contains 12 residues. V shed 5 bases and J shed 6 bases, with 9 bases lying between them. Germline CDR1 is SNHLY and CDR2 is FYNNEI. CDR3 in amino acids: CASSPDSDTQYF. The CDR3 DNA sequence: TGTGCCAGCAGTCCTGACTCGGATACGCAGTATTTT.

V usage is TRBV7-2 and J usage is TRBJ2-1; perhaps TRBD1 as D (5 bases). V lost 5 bases and J lost 6, with 14 bases in between. The germline V gene has CDR1 SGHTA and CDR2 FQGNSA. The length of the CDR3 is 14 residues. CDR3 coding DNA: TGTGCCAGCAGCCCGTTTGGGGCACCCAATGAGCAGTTCTTC. Amino acid sequence: CASSPFGAPNEQFF.

J is TRBJ1-3 and V is TRBV5-1; the D is unclear. Trimming stripped 4 bases from V and 0 bases from J, with 14 bases between. CDR3 length equals 16 residues. CDR1 and CDR2 (germline): SGHRS, YFSETQ. The CDR3 is CASSLAGSISGNTIYF. Written as DNA, the CDR3 is TGCGCCAGCAGCCTGGCCGGGTCTATCTCTGGAAACACCATATATTTT.

V is TRBV5-1 and J is TRBJ2-3; 8 bases fit TRBD2. Germline V lookup: CDR1 SGHRS, CDR2 YFSETQ. The ends lost 3 bases at V and 0 bases at J; junction bases unmatched: 6. CDR3 size: 16 residues. The CDR3: CASSYASGPSTDTQYF. The CDR3 coding sequence is TGCGCCAGCAGCTACGCTAGCGGGCCCAGCACAGATACGCAGTATTTT.

The chain uses TRBV5-1 and TRBJ2-7, with 14 bases lining up with TRBD2. The V segment lost 2 bases and the J segment 3 bases; nucleotides outside the gene matches: 4. CDR3 length equals 16 residues. CDR1 and CDR2 (germline): SGHRS, YFSETQ. The CDR3 DNA reads TGCGCCAGCAGCTTAACCGGGACTAGCGGGGGCTACGAGCAGTACTTC. Protein: CASSLTGTSGGYEQYF. Together with reference TRBV5-1 and TRBJ2-7, the CDR3 gives the full variable domain: KAGVTQTPRYLIKTRGQQVTLSCSPISGHRSVSWYQQTPGQGLQFLFEYFSETQRNKGNFPGRFSGRQFSNSRSEMNVSTLELGDSALYLCASSLTGTSGGYEQYFGPGTRLTVT.